This T cell receptor beta chain was identified during a study of T cell repertoires in cytomegalovirus infection. CDR1 and CDR2 from the germline V gene are SEHNR and FQNEAQ (reference sequence). This CDR3 comprises 14 residues. V lost 5 bases to trimming and J lost 4 bases, with 14 bases between them. Overall study results and limits: Carriage of CMV together with the relevant HLA was identifiable through cumulative public TCR beta family frequency.

This clonotype was counted only a few times. Antigen: not known. TCRdb itself ran the reads through MiXCR, one entry per CDR3 protein. Of about 180,000 distinct CDR3 sequences in the sample, about a sixth were seen once. This receptor was taken from a human donor in good health (CMV status not recorded). Some clones in this sample may be carry-over from other donors' samples. The chain employs TRBV7-9 and TRBJ1-2; tentatively, D is TRBD1 (5 bases). The sample consisted of CD8+ T cells from PBMCs. The CDR3, as DNA: TGTGCCAGCAGCACCCTAGACAGACGCTATGGCTACACCTTC. Translating it yields CASSTLDRRYGYTF.